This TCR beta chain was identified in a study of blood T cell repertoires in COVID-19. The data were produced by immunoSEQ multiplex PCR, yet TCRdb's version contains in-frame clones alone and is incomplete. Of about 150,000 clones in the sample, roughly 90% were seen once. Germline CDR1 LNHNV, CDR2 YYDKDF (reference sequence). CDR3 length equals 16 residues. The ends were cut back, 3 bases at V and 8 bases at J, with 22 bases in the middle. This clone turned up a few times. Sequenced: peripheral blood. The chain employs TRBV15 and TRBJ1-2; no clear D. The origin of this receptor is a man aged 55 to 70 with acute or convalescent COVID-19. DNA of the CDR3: TGTGCCACCAGCAGGGACGAGATCGAGGGCGGCGGAGGCTACACCTTC. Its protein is CATSRDEIEGGGGYTF.